Reported below is one TCR beta chain. The V end lost 5 bases, the J end lost 0 bases, and 14 bases lay between the germline ends. This CDR3 comprises 15 residues. Germline V gives CDR1 KGHSH, CDR2 LQKENI. These data come from a study of blood T cell repertoires in COVID-19. The wider study: Some COVID-19 samples were acute and others convalescent; all came from the United States, Italy and Spain.

Per the original data handling: Reference gene primer amplification in the assay estimated nucleated cell counts. Sequenced by immunoSEQ multiplex PCR; TCRdb stores in-frame clones only, minus some. V and J calls and clone size come straight from that table; D and trimming were deduced from the DNA. The sample has some 250,000 clones; 88% are singletons. The source of this sequence is a human donor in a cohort sampled during active COVID-19. Sequences were obtained from peripheral blood. The chain employs TRBV18 and TRBJ2-7, with D maybe TRBD2 (5 bases). The CDR3 DNA follows: TGTGCCAGCTCATCTCAGGCGGGTAGCTCCTACGAGCAGTACTTC. This encodes CASSSQAGSSYEQYF.